This TCR beta chain was profiled in a study of regulatory T cells in long-lasting Graves disease. Study-wide results and limits: Newly diagnosed Graves' patients had higher TCR diversity than persistent ones. Possibly, too few samples lowered accuracy.

Per the germline V gene, CDR1 is SNHLY and CDR2 is FYNNEI. The CDR3 has 11 amino acids. Arm-PCR of CDR3 regions with iRepertoire HTBI primers generated TCR beta libraries. Per the original methods: Analysis of the samples identified 50 to 75 TRBV and around 15 TRBJ segments. TCRdb fed the multiplex PCR reads into MiXCR, producing one record per CDR3 protein. The authors' filters were not applied to this entry. The sample lists around 450,000 distinct CDR3 sequences; around 15% were seen once. This clonotype has a count of ten or more. The antigen remains undetermined. Time point defined: newly diagnosed GD, antithyroid drugs for less than 3 months. Scientists built the TCR library using RNA that was extracted from PBMCs. These data also featured in a second study, about T cells in Graves' hyperthyroidism and ophthalmopathy.

The clonotype originates from a man in his forties with Graves disease. The chain has TRBV2 and TRBJ2-5, with TRBD2 identical over 8 bases. The J call may not be correct, given that the DNA end is closer to TRBJ2-1. The sample consisted of peripheral blood mononuclear cells (PBMCs), taken at new diagnosis, from a patient treated with antithyroid drugs. Here the CDR3 reads CASLASGGQFF. The CDR3 nucleotides read TGTGCCAGCCTGGCGAGCGGGGGGCAGTTCTTC.